What follows is one TCR beta chain and its context. Its target is not known. This specimen belongs to a study of cytomegalovirus exposure and HLA in healthy donors. Study details: The Caucasian-associated ancestry cluster contained about four fifths of the 398 genotyped donors. General study points: A later analysis found TCR association rates differed by HLA locus, highest for DRB1 and lowest for HLA-C. Follow-up analysis later connected one missense variant in DCLRE1C with trimming of TCR beta V- and J-genes.

V dropped 4 bases and J dropped 5; count of bases not matched to a gene: 9. The germline V gene encodes CDR1 MNHEY and CDR2 SVGAGI. The CDR3 has 15 residues. The study ran its PCR with 60 Vbeta and 13 Jbeta primers. Produced via immunoSEQ multiplex PCR; TCRdb's table is partial and in-frame only. The repertoire holds 120,000 or so clones, with around 76% as singletons. The sequenced sample was PBMCs. The V and J genes are TRBV6-5 and TRBJ2-7; 9 positions match TRBD1. This clonotype was obtained from a man aged 45-65 years in good health and CMV-seropositive. CDR3 sequence: CASSFSGQGRDEQYF. The CDR3 DNA sequence: TGTGCCAGCAGTTTCTCCGGACAGGGGAGGGACGAGCAGTACTTC.